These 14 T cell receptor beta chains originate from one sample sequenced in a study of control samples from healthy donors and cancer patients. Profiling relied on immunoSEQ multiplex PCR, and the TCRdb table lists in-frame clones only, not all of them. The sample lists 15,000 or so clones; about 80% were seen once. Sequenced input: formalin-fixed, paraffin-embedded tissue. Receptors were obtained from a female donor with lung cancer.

CDR3 nucleotide sequence: TGTGCCACCAGCAGAGCCGAGGGGGGAGCGGGAGAAAAACTGTTTTTT. It encodes CATSRAEGGAGEKLFF. V is TRBV15 and J is TRBJ1-4, with D maybe TRBD1 (6 bases). Trimming took 1 base from V and 8 from J, leaving 17 bases between them. The CDR3 runs to 16 residues. Germline V lookup: CDR1 LNHNV, CDR2 YYDKDF (reference sequence).

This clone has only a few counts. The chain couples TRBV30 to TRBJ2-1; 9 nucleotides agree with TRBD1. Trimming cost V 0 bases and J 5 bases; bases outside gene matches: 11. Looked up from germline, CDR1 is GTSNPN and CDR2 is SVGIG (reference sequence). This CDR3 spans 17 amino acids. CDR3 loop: CAWSVSGTGSLHNEQFF. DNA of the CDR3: TGTGCCTGGAGTGTATCGGGGACAGGGTCTCTCCACAATGAGCAGTTCTTC.

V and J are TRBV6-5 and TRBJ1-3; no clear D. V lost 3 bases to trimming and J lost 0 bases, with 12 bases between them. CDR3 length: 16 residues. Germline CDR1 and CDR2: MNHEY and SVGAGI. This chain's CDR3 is CASSYQGLGSGNTIYF. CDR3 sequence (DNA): TGTGCCAGCAGTTATCAAGGGCTGGGCTCTGGAAACACCATATATTTT.

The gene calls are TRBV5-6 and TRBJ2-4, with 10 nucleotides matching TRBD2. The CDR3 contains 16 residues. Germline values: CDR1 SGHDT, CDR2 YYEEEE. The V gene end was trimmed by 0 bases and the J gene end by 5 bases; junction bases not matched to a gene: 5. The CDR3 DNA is TGTGCCAGCAGCTTGGCTTTAGGGACTAGCGAAAACATTCAGTACTTC. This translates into CASSLALGTSENIQYF.

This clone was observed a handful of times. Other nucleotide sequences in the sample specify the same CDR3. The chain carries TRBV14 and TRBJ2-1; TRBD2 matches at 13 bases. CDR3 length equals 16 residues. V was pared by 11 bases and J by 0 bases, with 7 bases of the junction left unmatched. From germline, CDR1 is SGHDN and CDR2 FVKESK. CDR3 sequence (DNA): TGTGCCCGGGGGGGACTAGCGGGGAGCTCCTACAATGAGCAGTTCTTC. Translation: CARGGLAGSSYNEQFF. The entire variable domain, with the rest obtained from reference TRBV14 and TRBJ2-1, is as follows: EAGVTQFPSHSVIEKGQTVTLRCDPISGHDNLYWYRRVMGKEIKFLLHFVKESKQDESGMPNNRFLAERTGGTYSTLKVQPAELEDSGVYFCARGGLAGSSYNEQFFGPGTRLTVL.

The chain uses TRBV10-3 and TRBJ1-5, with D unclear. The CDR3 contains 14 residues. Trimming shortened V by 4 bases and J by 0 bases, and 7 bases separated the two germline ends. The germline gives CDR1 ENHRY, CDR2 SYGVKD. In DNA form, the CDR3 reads TGTGCCATCAGTGGCCACATTAGCAATCAGCCCCAGCATTTT. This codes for CAISGHISNQPQHF.

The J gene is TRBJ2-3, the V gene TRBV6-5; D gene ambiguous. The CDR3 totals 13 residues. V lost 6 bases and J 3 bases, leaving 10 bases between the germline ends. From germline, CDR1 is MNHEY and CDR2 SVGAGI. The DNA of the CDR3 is TGTGCCAGCAGGTCTCCTAGAACAGATACGCAGTATTTT. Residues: CASRSPRTDTQYF.

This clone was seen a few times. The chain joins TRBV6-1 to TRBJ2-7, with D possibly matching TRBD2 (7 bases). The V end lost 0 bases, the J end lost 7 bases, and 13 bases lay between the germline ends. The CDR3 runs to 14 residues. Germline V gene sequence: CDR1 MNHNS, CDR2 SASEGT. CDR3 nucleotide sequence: TGTGCCAGCAGTGAAGCAGGGGGGGCAGGAGAGCAGTACTTC. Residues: CASSEAGGAGEQYF.

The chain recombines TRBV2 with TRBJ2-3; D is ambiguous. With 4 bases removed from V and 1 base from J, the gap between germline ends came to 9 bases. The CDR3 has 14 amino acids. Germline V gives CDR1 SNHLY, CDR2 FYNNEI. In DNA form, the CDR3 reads TGTGCCAGCAGTGGACTGAGCGGCACAGATACGCAGTATTTT. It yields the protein CASSGLSGTDTQYF.

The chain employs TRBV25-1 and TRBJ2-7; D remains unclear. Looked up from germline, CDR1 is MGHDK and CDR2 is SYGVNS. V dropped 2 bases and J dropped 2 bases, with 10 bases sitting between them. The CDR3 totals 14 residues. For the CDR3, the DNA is TGTGCCAGCAGTGAAAAGGGTCCCCCCTACGAGCAGTACTTC. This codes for CASSEKGPPYEQYF.

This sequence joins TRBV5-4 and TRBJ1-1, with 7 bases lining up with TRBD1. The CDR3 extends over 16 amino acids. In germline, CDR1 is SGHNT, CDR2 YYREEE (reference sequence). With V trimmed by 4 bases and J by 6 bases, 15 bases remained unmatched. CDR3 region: CASSNIWEGARAEAFF. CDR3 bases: TGTGCCAGCAGCAACATTTGGGAGGGGGCGAGGGCTGAAGCTTTCTTT.

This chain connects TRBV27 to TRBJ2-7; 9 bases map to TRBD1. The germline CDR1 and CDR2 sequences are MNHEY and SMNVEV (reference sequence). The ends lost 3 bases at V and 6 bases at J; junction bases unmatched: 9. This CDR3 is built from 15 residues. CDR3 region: CASSLWDRVVSEQYF. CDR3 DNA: TGTGCCAGCAGTTTGTGGGACAGGGTAGTGAGCGAGCAGTACTTC.

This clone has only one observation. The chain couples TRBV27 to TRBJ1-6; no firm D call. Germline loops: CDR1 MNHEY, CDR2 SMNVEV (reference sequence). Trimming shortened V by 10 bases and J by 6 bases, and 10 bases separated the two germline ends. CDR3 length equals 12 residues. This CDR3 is CAIKSGNSPLHF. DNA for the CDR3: TGTGCCATTAAATCGGGTAATTCACCCCTCCACTTT.

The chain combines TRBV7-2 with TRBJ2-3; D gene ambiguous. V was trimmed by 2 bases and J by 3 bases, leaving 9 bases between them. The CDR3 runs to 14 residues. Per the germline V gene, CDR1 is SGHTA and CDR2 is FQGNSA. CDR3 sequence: CASSLTGPTDTQYF. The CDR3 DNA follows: TGTGCCAGCAGCTTAACCGGGCCGACAGATACGCAGTATTTT.